The clone carrying this T cell receptor (beta chain) was picked up a small number of times. Its antigen is undetermined. UMIs and a universal primer site were added when TCR cDNA was made by 5'RACE template switching. TCRdb passed the 5' RACE reads through MiXCR, listing each CDR3 protein once. The sample consists of around 310,000 distinct CDR3 sequences, around 3.9% of them appearing once. The data were taken from a study of T cells after yellow fever vaccination. Notes on the study in general: The bulk population could contribute abundant contaminating clonotypes to FACS-sorted repertoires. Post-booster samples contained most primary-vaccination clones (around 96% CD4, approximately 88% CD8).

CDR1 is ENHRY, CDR2 SYGVKD, per germline. The CDR3 sequence is 14 residues long. V was clipped by 6 bases and J by 2 bases, with 13 bases between them. This specimen was PBMCs, taken 5 days after the yellow fever booster vaccination. This TCR was sampled from a man younger than 35 who received the YFV17D yellow fever vaccine. The genes are TRBV10-3 and TRBJ1-2, with D possibly TRBD1 on 6 matching bases. The CDR3 nucleotides read TGTGCCATCAGGTGGACAGATCAGAACTATGGCTACACCTTC. It encodes CAIRWTDQNYGYTF.